The 24 T cell receptor beta chains below come from one sample, sequenced in a study of blood T cell repertoires in COVID-19. The data were produced by immunoSEQ multiplex PCR, yet TCRdb's version contains in-frame clones alone and is incomplete. The data show some 250,000 clones, approximately 85% seen once. Sequencing was carried out using PBMCs or T cells enriched from blood (not recorded which). These receptors originate from a woman in her forties or fifties who had recovered from COVID-19.

The chain links TRBV19 to TRBJ2-2, with 10 bases matching TRBD2. V shed 4 bases, J shed 4 bases, and the junction held 15 bases outside the gene matches. There are 19 residues in the CDR3. The germline gives CDR1 LNHDA, CDR2 SQIVND (reference sequence). The CDR3 region is CASSSPSGRSQSGTGELFF. The DNA of the CDR3 is TGTGCCAGTAGTAGTCCTAGCGGGAGATCCCAGTCGGGCACCGGGGAGCTGTTTTTT.

The V and J genes are TRBV24-1 and TRBJ1-5; 7 bases map to TRBD1. The CDR3 length is 14 residues. The junction had 1 base not matched to a gene; V was cut back by 1 base and J by 5 bases. Germline values: CDR1 KGHDR, CDR2 SFDVKD. The CDR3 DNA follows: TGTGCCACCAGTGATTTTAGGGGGCATCAGCCCCAGCATTTT. This gives the protein CATSDFRGHQPQHF.

The chain links TRBV12-3 or TRBV12-4 to TRBJ2-7, with D possibly matching TRBD1 (5 bases). Deletions cut 8 bases from V and 2 bases from J, with 13 bases between. The CDR3 length is 13 residues. The DNA of the CDR3 is TGTGCCAGCCAAATCGACAGTGCCTACGAGCAGTACTTC. Protein product: CASQIDSAYEQYF.

CDR3 nucleotides: TGCGCCAGCAGCTTGGAAACTAGCAGGTCAACAGGGACCCAGTACTTC. Its translation: CASSLETSRSTGTQYF. The chain links TRBV5-1 to TRBJ2-5; a possible D gene is TRBD2 (6 bases). Trimming took 0 bases from V and 7 from J, leaving 19 bases between them. CDR1 is SGHRS, CDR2 YFSETQ, per germline. The CDR3 consists of 16 residues. Based on the CDR3 plus reference TRBV5-1 and TRBJ2-5, the full variable domain is KAGVTQTPRYLIKTRGQQVTLSCSPISGHRSVSWYQQTPGQGLQFLFEYFSETQRNKGNFPGRFSGRQFSNSRSEMNVSTLELGDSALYLCASSLETSRSTGTQYFGPGTRLLVL.

Only a few counts were recorded for this clone. This rearrangement joins TRBV5-6 to TRBJ1-2; 8 bases are a match to TRBD1. Germline trimming cut 0 bases from V and 7 bases from J; bases unmatched to any gene: 11. The germline gives CDR1 SGHDT, CDR2 YYEEEE. The CDR3 runs to 16 residues. The CDR3 spells CASSLAGTGGRGGYTF. CDR3 DNA sequence: TGTGCCAGCAGCTTGGCCGGAACAGGGGGAAGGGGTGGCTACACCTTC.

The genes are TRBV7-8 and TRBJ1-2; no clear D. The CDR3 has 14 residues. Looked up from germline, CDR1 is SGHVS and CDR2 is FQNEAQ. V lost 1 base, J lost 7 bases, and 13 bases lay in between. The CDR3 protein is CASSLVGWEGGYTF. CDR3 DNA sequence: TGTGCCAGCAGCTTAGTGGGCTGGGAGGGTGGCTACACCTTC.

This chain uses TRBV3-1 (or the pseudogene TRBV3-2) with TRBJ1-1; D perhaps matches TRBD1 (5 bases). The germline V and J ends were trimmed by 2 bases and 5 bases, with 15 bases remaining between them. This CDR3 region has 15 residues. Germline values: CDR1 LGHDT, CDR2 YNNKEL (reference sequence). The CDR3 coding sequence is TGTGCCAGCAGCCAATATCAGGGAATGAGTACTGAAGCTTTCTTT. This sequence encodes CASSQYQGMSTEAFF.

This clone was counted between two and nine times. The rearrangement uses TRBV27 and TRBJ1-1; tentative D call: TRBD1 (6 bases). The CDR3 extends over 14 amino acids. Trimming cost V 3 bases and J 4 bases, with 12 bases left between them. Germline V gives CDR1 MNHEY, CDR2 SMNVEV (reference sequence). The CDR3 here is CASSFTQGRTEAFF. CDR3 DNA: TGTGCCAGCAGTTTTACTCAGGGGCGCACTGAAGCTTTCTTT.

This clone showed up just once. Sequence at one end of the junction differs from germline and may be a read error. Different DNA sequences within this sample yield the same CDR3. The chain couples TRBV28 to TRBJ1-5, with 9 positions matching TRBD1. The V gene's germline CDR1 is MDHEN and CDR2 SYDVKM. The CDR3 spans 14 residues. The CDR3 protein is CASSDRGRNQPQHF. The CDR3 DNA is TGTGCCAGCAGTGACAGGGGGAGGAATCAGCCTCAGCATTTT. Full variable domain (missing parts from reference TRBV28 and TRBJ1-5): DVKVTQSSRYLVKRTGEKVFLECVQDMDHENMFWYRQDPGLGLRLIYFSYDVKMKEKGDIPEGYSVSREKKERFSLILESASTNQTSMYLCASSDRGRNQPQHFGDGTRLSIL.

V and J are TRBV11-2 and TRBJ1-2, with unresolved D. The CDR3 is 14 residues long. Per germline, CDR1 SGHAT and CDR2 FQNNGV. The V and J ends lost 5 bases and 2 bases respectively, with 12 bases between them. This CDR3 reads CASSPVRGNYGYTF. In nucleotides, the CDR3 is TGTGCCAGCAGCCCAGTGAGAGGGAACTATGGCTACACCTTC. Looking up the rest from reference TRBV11-2 and TRBJ1-2 gives the full variable domain: EAGVAQSPRYKIIEKRQSVAFWCNPISGHATLYWYQQILGQGPKLLIQFQNNGVVDDSQLPKDRFSAERLKGVDSTLKIQPAKLEDSAVYLCASSPVRGNYGYTFGSGTRLTVV.

The chain employs TRBV6-1 and TRBJ1-5; D perhaps matches TRBD1 (5 bases). The V end was cut by 1 base, the J end by 4 bases, with 11 bases between. This CDR3 region has 15 residues. The germline gives CDR1 MNHNS, CDR2 SASEGT. The CDR3 is CASSEVRALNQPQHF. The CDR3 DNA follows: TGTGCCAGCAGTGAAGTCAGGGCATTGAATCAGCCCCAGCATTTT.

As for this clone: At one end, the junction sequence differs from germline, possibly due to a read error. The chain recombines TRBV28 with TRBJ2-7, with 8 bases matching TRBD1. The CDR3 contains 14 residues. Germline V gives CDR1 MDHEN, CDR2 SYDVKM. CDR3 bases: TGTGCCAGCAGCGCATACCATTTACCGACAGGGGACTCCTTC. Amino acid sequence: CASSAYHLPTGDSF.

The V call is TRBV11-2, the J call TRBJ2-5; tentatively, D is TRBD1 (6 bases). This CDR3 comprises 14 residues. The V end was cut by 3 bases, the J end by 1 base, with 9 bases between. CDR1 and CDR2 (germline): SGHAT, FQNNGV. This CDR3 is CASSFRGSQETQYF. The DNA for the CDR3 is TGTGCCAGCAGCTTTAGGGGGAGCCAAGAGACCCAGTACTTC.

The V gene is TRBV28, the J gene TRBJ1-6; tentative D call: TRBD1 (5 bases). The germline CDR1 and CDR2 sequences are MDHEN and SYDVKM. Trimming stripped 8 bases from V and 0 bases from J, with 11 bases between. This CDR3 is 15 amino acids long. Here the CDR3 DNA reads TGTGCCAGCGTCAAGACAGCCTCCTATAATTCACCCCTCCACTTT. This sequence encodes CASVKTASYNSPLHF.

The chain has TRBV6-5 and TRBJ1-3, with 11 bases fitting TRBD1. Unmatched junction bases numbered 2, after V lost 2 bases and J lost 5 bases. Per germline, CDR1 MNHEY and CDR2 SVGAGI. The CDR3 loop spans 15 amino acids. The CDR3 spells CASSYGTGGRNTIYF. The CDR3 DNA follows: TGTGCCAGCAGTTACGGGACAGGGGGAAGAAACACCATATATTTT.

The chain links TRBV19 to TRBJ1-6; 7 nucleotides match TRBD1. V shed 7 bases and J 4 bases; nucleotides not matched to a gene: 10. This CDR3 comprises 16 residues. Germline values: CDR1 LNHDA, CDR2 SQIVND (reference sequence). The DNA of the CDR3 is TGTGCCAGTACCGGACTGGACAGGTCATATAATTCACCCCTCCACTTT. It codes for CASTGLDRSYNSPLHF.

The chain links TRBV5-4 to TRBJ2-1, with TRBD2 identical over 11 bases. Germline CDR1 reads SGHNT; CDR2 reads YYREEE (reference sequence). The CDR3 sequence is 15 residues long. The V gene end was trimmed by 6 bases and the J gene end by 8 bases; junction bases not matched to a gene: 10. The CDR3 here is CASINSGRADDEQFF. The DNA for the CDR3 is TGTGCCAGCATTAATAGCGGGAGGGCAGATGATGAGCAGTTCTTC. The entire variable domain, with the rest obtained from reference TRBV5-4 and TRBJ2-1, is as follows: ETGVTQSPTHLIKTRGQQVTLRCSSQSGHNTVSWYQQALGQGPQFIFQYYREEENGRGNFPPRFSGLQFPNYSSELNVNALELDDSALYLCASINSGRADDEQFFGPGTRLTVL.

The chain couples TRBV5-1 to TRBJ2-7, with D possibly matching TRBD2 (6 bases). This CDR3 spans 17 amino acids. CDR1 is SGHRS and CDR2 is YFSETQ in the germline V gene. V was shortened by 0 bases and J by 4 bases, with 20 bases between the two germline ends. CDR3 residues: CASSLAASVKGFYEQYF. The CDR3 DNA reads TGCGCCAGCAGCTTGGCCGCTAGCGTAAAAGGGTTTTACGAGCAGTACTTC.

The J gene is TRBJ1-5, the V gene TRBV7-8, with D possibly matching TRBD1 (5 bases). This CDR3 region has 13 residues. V was cut by 1 base and J by 6 bases, with 7 bases left in between. CDR1 SGHVS and CDR2 FQNEAQ come from the germline V gene. In DNA form, the CDR3 reads TGTGCCAGCAGCTTAGACAGGAGTCAGCCCCAGCATTTT. Translating it yields CASSLDRSQPQHF.

This clone was counted only a few times. This chain joins TRBV20-1 and TRBJ2-5; TRBD2 matches 7 bases. The CDR3 extends over 13 amino acids. The ends lost 3 bases at V and 3 bases at J; junction bases unmatched: 4. Germline-derived CDR1 and CDR2 are DFQATT and SNEGSKA (reference sequence). Here the CDR3 DNA reads TGCAGTGCTAGTCCAGGGAGGGAAGAGACCCAGTACTTC. This translates into CSASPGREETQYF.

V gene TRBV19 combines with J gene TRBJ2-7; 9 nucleotides line up with TRBD1. The V gene end was trimmed by 8 bases and the J gene end by 3 bases; junction bases not matched to a gene: 2. This CDR3 has 12 amino acids. Looked up from germline, CDR1 is LNHDA and CDR2 is SQIVND (reference sequence). The CDR3: CASRQGDYEQYF. The CDR3 nucleotides read TGTGCCAGTCGACAGGGGGACTACGAGCAGTACTTC. The complete variable domain, with remaining parts taken from reference TRBV19 and TRBJ2-7, reads DGGITQSPKYLFRKEGQNVTLSCEQNLNHDAMYWYRQDPGQGLRLIYYSQIVNDFQKGDIAEGYSVSREKKESFPLTVTSAQKNPTAFYLCASRQGDYEQYFGPGTRLTVT.

The chain joins TRBV18 to TRBJ2-7; 15 bases are a match to TRBD2. The CDR3 loop spans 15 amino acids. Germline CDR1 is KGHSH and CDR2 is LQKENI. V dropped 3 bases and J dropped 6; count of bases not matched to a gene: 3. The CDR3 DNA is TGTGCCAGCTCACCGGGACTAGCGGGAGGTACCGAGCAGTACTTC. This encodes CASSPGLAGGTEQYF.

V and J are TRBV30 and TRBJ1-2; weak D call: TRBD1 (5 bases). V lost 4 bases to trimming and J lost 5 bases, with 11 bases between them. Germline CDR1 GTSNPN, CDR2 SVGIG (reference sequence). This CDR3 spans 12 amino acids. The CDR3: CAWKGLSYGYTF. The DNA of the CDR3 is TGTGCCTGGAAGGGACTATCTTATGGCTACACCTTC.

The chain links TRBV28 to TRBJ2-7; D not resolved. CDR3 size: 15 residues. Germline CDR1 and CDR2: MDHEN and SYDVKM. V was cut by 2 bases and J by 1 base, with 12 bases left in between. CDR3 coding DNA: TGTGCCAGCAGTTTAACGAGTGAGAGTTCCTACGAGCAGTACTTC. It codes for CASSLTSESSYEQYF.